This TCR beta chain originates from a study of shared clonotypes between healthy human individuals. Naive CD8 isolation took CD45RO-negative cells positively selected for CCR7 and excluded terminally differentiated effector memory CD45RA+ cells. The CDR3 loop spans 14 amino acids. The junction had 5 bases not matched to a gene; V was cut back by 4 bases and J by 3 bases. Germline CDR1 SGHRS, CDR2 YFSETQ. Clones were read by immunoSEQ multiplex PCR, and TCRdb kept only the in-frame ones, dropping some. The sample includes about 2 million clones, about 94% of them seen just once. The sample was naive CD8+ T cells sorted from blood. This clonotype originated in a young man in good health. This chain uses TRBV5-1 with TRBJ2-7; 9 positions match TRBD2. The CDR3 nucleotides read TGCGCCAGCAGCACCGGGACTAGCCTCTACGAGCAGTACTTC. Translating it yields CASSTGTSLYEQYF.